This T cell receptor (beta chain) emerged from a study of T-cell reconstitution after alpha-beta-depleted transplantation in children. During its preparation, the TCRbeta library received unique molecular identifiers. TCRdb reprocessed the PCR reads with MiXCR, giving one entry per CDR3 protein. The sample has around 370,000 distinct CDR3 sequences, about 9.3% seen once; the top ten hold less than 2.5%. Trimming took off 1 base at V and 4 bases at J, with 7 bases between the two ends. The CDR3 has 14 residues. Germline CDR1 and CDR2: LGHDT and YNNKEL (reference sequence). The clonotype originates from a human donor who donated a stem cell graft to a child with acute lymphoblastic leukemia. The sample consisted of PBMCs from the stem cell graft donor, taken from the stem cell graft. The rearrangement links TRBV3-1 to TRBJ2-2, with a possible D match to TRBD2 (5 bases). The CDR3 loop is CASSQGGLTGELFF. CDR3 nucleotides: TGTGCCAGCAGCCAAGGAGGGCTCACCGGGGAGCTGTTTTTT.